Each of the 22 T cell receptor beta chains below was sequenced from the same sample in a study of Ad26.COV2.S vaccination and SARS-CoV-2 variants. Assay: immunoSEQ multiplex PCR; the TCRdb copy retains only in-frame clones and omits some. The sample holds about 350,000 clones, about 89% seen once. Treatment defined: roughly 18 received Ad26.COV2.S at low or high dose, single or two shots; 5 received placebo; per-sample allocation not given. Day 63 after the first injection of vaccine or placebo was the sampling time. This material consisted of peripheral blood, taken in a trial of Ad26.COV2.S vaccine versus placebo. Receptors originate from a person aged 18-65 years who received the Ad26.COV2.S COVID-19 vaccine or a placebo.

The chain links TRBV28 to TRBJ1-6; D call uncertain. V lost 6 bases, J lost 6 bases, and 15 bases lay in between. This CDR3 spans 15 amino acids. Germline-derived CDR1 and CDR2 are MDHEN and SYDVKM. CDR3 DNA: TGTGCCAGCAGCCCCGGACGGCCCACTAATTCACCCCTCCACTTT. Protein product: CASSPGRPTNSPLHF.

The V gene is TRBV18, the J gene TRBJ1-5, with D possibly matching TRBD1 (6 bases). Germline V gene lookup returns CDR1 KGHSH and CDR2 LQKENI. CDR3 length: 14 amino acids. With 3 bases removed from V and 2 bases from J, the gap between germline ends came to 8 bases. CDR3 protein: CASSPDSGNQPQHF. The CDR3 DNA is TGTGCCAGCTCACCGGACAGTGGCAATCAGCCCCAGCATTTT.

The chain recombines TRBV5-1 with TRBJ2-7; 9 bases are a match to TRBD1. CDR1 and CDR2 from the germline V gene are SGHRS and YFSETQ. V dropped 4 bases and J dropped 3; count of bases not matched to a gene: 8. CDR3 length equals 15 residues. CDR3 DNA sequence: TGCGCCAGCAGCAGTGCGGGACAGGGCTTCTACGAGCAGTACTTC. Its protein product is CASSSAGQGFYEQYF.

Comments on this clone: Other DNA sequences in the same sample also yield this CDR3. The chain joins TRBV6-1 to TRBJ2-1; D is uncertain. The V gene lost 3 bases and the J gene lost 7 bases, with 4 bases spanning the gap. The V gene's germline CDR1 is MNHNS and CDR2 SASEGT. The CDR3 has 11 residues. The CDR3 sequence: CASSEGNEQFF. Written as DNA, the CDR3 is TGTGCCAGCAGTGAGGGAAATGAGCAGTTCTTC.

This clone has just one count. V usage is TRBV3-1 (or the pseudogene TRBV3-2) and J usage is TRBJ2-2, with 10 bases aligning to TRBD2. Germline V CDR1 and CDR2: LGHDT, YNNKEL (reference sequence). Trimming at V came to 3 bases and at J to 0 bases, leaving 13 bases not matched to a gene. The CDR3 contains 20 residues. The CDR3 is CASSHLNVAGGTTNTGELFF. The CDR3 coding sequence is TGTGCCAGCAGCCACCTTAACGTAGCGGGAGGAACCACGAACACCGGGGAGCTGTTTTTT.

The V gene is TRBV13, the J gene TRBJ1-5; 7 nucleotides agree with TRBD1. V was pared by 4 bases and J by 3 bases, with 3 bases of the junction left unmatched. This CDR3 contains 14 residues. Germline CDR1 and CDR2: PRHDT and FYEKMQ (reference sequence). For the CDR3, the DNA is TGTGCCAGCAGCTCCGGGACAGTCAATCAGCCCCAGCATTTT. It encodes CASSSGTVNQPQHF.

This rearrangement joins TRBV6-5 to TRBJ1-4; D gene uncertain. The V gene's germline CDR1 is MNHEY and CDR2 SVGAGI. The CDR3 extends over 13 amino acids. Trimming took 2 bases from V and 8 from J, leaving 9 bases between them. The CDR3 DNA sequence: TGTGCCAGCAGTTACGCCGGCAGCGAAAAACTGTTTTTT. It is translated as CASSYAGSEKLFF.

The chain couples TRBV5-1 to TRBJ2-1; the D gene is possibly TRBD2 (6 bases). V lost 7 bases to trimming and J lost 7 bases, with 15 bases between them. Germline CDR1 SGHRS, CDR2 YFSETQ. CDR3 length: 13 residues. CDR3 protein: CASSEGTLNEQFF. DNA of the CDR3: TGCGCCAGCTCCGAGGGGACTCTTAATGAGCAGTTCTTC.

The chain uses TRBV5-1 and TRBJ1-1; possibly TRBD1 for D (6 bases). V dropped 4 bases and J dropped 3 bases, with 10 bases sitting between them. The CDR3 contains 13 residues. The germline gives CDR1 SGHRS, CDR2 YFSETQ. This CDR3 reads CASSPEGDTEAFF. In DNA form, the CDR3 reads TGCGCCAGCAGCCCCGAGGGGGACACTGAAGCTTTCTTT. Combining the CDR3 with reference TRBV5-1 and TRBJ1-1 gives the whole variable domain KAGVTQTPRYLIKTRGQQVTLSCSPISGHRSVSWYQQTPGQGLQFLFEYFSETQRNKGNFPGRFSGRQFSNSRSEMNVSTLELGDSALYLCASSPEGDTEAFFGQGTRLTVV.

The gene calls are TRBV15 and TRBJ2-3; D not certain. Deletions cut 2 bases from V and 0 bases from J, with 15 bases between. CDR3 size: 17 residues. Per the germline V gene, CDR1 is LNHNV and CDR2 is YYDKDF (reference sequence). The CDR3 spells CATSRRLTATSTDTQYF. The CDR3 DNA is TGTGCCACCAGCAGACGATTAACTGCGACTAGCACAGATACGCAGTATTTT.

The chain couples TRBV19 to TRBJ2-2, with 7 bases that match TRBD2. The CDR3 is 17 amino acids. The V segment lost 5 bases and the J segment 1 base; nucleotides outside the gene matches: 10. Germline values: CDR1 LNHDA, CDR2 SQIVND (reference sequence). The CDR3 sequence is CASSPLSGEKNTGELFF. For the CDR3, the DNA is TGTGCCAGTAGTCCTCTGAGCGGGGAAAAGAACACCGGGGAGCTGTTTTTT. The variable domain in full, with the rest retrieved from reference TRBV19 and TRBJ2-2, is DGGITQSPKYLFRKEGQNVTLSCEQNLNHDAMYWYRQDPGQGLRLIYYSQIVNDFQKGDIAEGYSVSREKKESFPLTVTSAQKNPTAFYLCASSPLSGEKNTGELFFGEGSRLTVL.

The chain is built from TRBV2 and TRBJ2-1; D is uncertain. Per the germline V gene, CDR1 is SNHLY and CDR2 is FYNNEI. CDR3 size: 16 residues. V lost 6 bases and J lost 2, with 17 bases in between. The CDR3 region is CASRPTPNKAYNEQFF. Here the CDR3 DNA reads TGTGCCAGCAGGCCGACTCCCAACAAGGCCTACAATGAGCAGTTCTTC.

The sample holds one count of this clone. The rearrangement links TRBV6-6 to TRBJ2-2, with D perhaps TRBD1 or TRBD2 (6 bases each). V was clipped by 7 bases and J by 7 bases, with 13 bases between them. From germline, CDR1 is MNHNY and CDR2 SVGAGI (reference sequence). CDR3 length: 13 amino acids. The CDR3 spells CASTEQGGGELFF. The CDR3 DNA is TGTGCCAGCACAGAACAGGGAGGCGGGGAGCTGTTTTTT.

The rearrangement links TRBV6-5 to TRBJ2-1, with D perhaps TRBD2 (6 bases). The CDR3 spans 13 residues. Trimming shortened V by 6 bases and J by 8 bases, and 14 bases separated the two germline ends. Germline CDR1 is MNHEY and CDR2 is SVGAGI. The CDR3 here is CASSLQGGDEQFF. The DNA for the CDR3 is TGTGCCAGCAGCCTCCAGGGAGGAGATGAGCAGTTCTTC.

This chain connects TRBV10-3 to TRBJ2-3; possible D gene TRBD2, 5 bases. V was trimmed by 8 bases and J by 6 bases, leaving 15 bases between them. From germline, CDR1 is ENHRY and CDR2 SYGVKD. CDR3 length: 13 residues. The CDR3 DNA is TGTGCCATCCAAGGACCGGGAACGGATACGCAGTATTTT. This encodes CAIQGPGTDTQYF.

V and J are TRBV9 and TRBJ1-1; unclear D gene. The CDR3 spans 15 residues. V gave up 4 bases and J gave up 4 bases, with 17 bases separating them. Germline CDR1 and CDR2: SGDLS and YYNGEE. The CDR3 sequence: CASSPLGPGGTEAFF. CDR3 nucleotide sequence: TGTGCCAGCAGCCCCCTCGGCCCTGGAGGCACTGAAGCTTTCTTT.

This clone was counted a few times. The gene calls are TRBV7-9 and TRBJ2-7; 10 bases agree with TRBD1. Germline-derived CDR1 and CDR2 are SEHNR and FQNEAQ (reference sequence). The CDR3 is made up of 15 amino acids. The V gene end was trimmed by 5 bases and the J gene end by 1 base; junction bases not matched to a gene: 5. CDR3 sequence (DNA): TGTGCCAGCAGCAGCCCGGACAGGGGGTCCTACGAGCAGTACTTC. Translation gives CASSSPDRGSYEQYF.

The CDR3 sequence: CSVLGRMVTEAFF. The CDR3 DNA reads TGCAGCGTTCTAGGGAGAATGGTTACTGAAGCTTTCTTT. The rearrangement joins TRBV29-1 to TRBJ1-1; D gene ambiguous. CDR1 SQVTM and CDR2 ANQGSEA come from the germline V gene. The ends were cut back, 5 bases at V and 5 bases at J, with 15 bases in the middle. The CDR3 consists of 13 residues. The full variable domain, completed using reference TRBV29-1 and TRBJ1-1, is SAVISQKPSRDICQRGTSLTIQCQVDSQVTMMFWYRQQPGQSLTLIATANQGSEATYESGFVIDKFPISRPNLTFSTLTVSNMSPEDSSIYLCSVLGRMVTEAFFGQGTRLTVV.

The V gene is TRBV19, the J gene TRBJ2-2; the D gene is possibly TRBD2 (5 bases). Between the trimmed V and J ends, which lost 9 bases and 3 bases, there was a span of 14 bases. This CDR3 has 14 amino acids. Germline V gene lookup returns CDR1 LNHDA and CDR2 SQIVND (reference sequence). This CDR3 reads CASGEFRDTGELFF. CDR3 nucleotide sequence: TGTGCCAGCGGGGAGTTCCGGGACACCGGGGAGCTGTTTTTT.

CDR3 sequence reads: CATSGKTGGAKTQYF. CDR3 DNA: TGTGCCACCAGTGGTAAGACAGGGGGCGCGAAGACCCAGTACTTC. The chain recombines TRBV24-1 with TRBJ2-5; 10 nucleotides align to TRBD1. The ends lost 5 bases at V and 6 bases at J; junction bases unmatched: 8. CDR1 is KGHDR, CDR2 SFDVKD, per germline. The CDR3 runs 15 residues.

This chain uses TRBV18 with TRBJ1-1, with D perhaps matching TRBD1 (5 bases). Trimming cost V 6 bases and J 6 bases, with 17 bases left between them. Germline lookup yields CDR1 KGHSH and CDR2 LQKENI. The CDR3 totals 14 residues. DNA of the CDR3: TGTGCCAGCTCCCCTTCGGTCGAGGGGCCTGAAGCTTTCTTT. Translating it yields CASSPSVEGPEAFF.

The chain employs TRBV15 and TRBJ2-7, with 8 bases identical to TRBD2. Germline CDR1 LNHNV, CDR2 YYDKDF (reference sequence). This CDR3 has 16 amino acids. J lost 3 bases, V lost 4 bases, and 11 bases had no gene match. The CDR3 sequence is CATSTTTGTRIYEQYF. The CDR3 DNA sequence: TGTGCCACCAGCACTACAACCGGGACTAGGATCTACGAGCAGTACTTC.